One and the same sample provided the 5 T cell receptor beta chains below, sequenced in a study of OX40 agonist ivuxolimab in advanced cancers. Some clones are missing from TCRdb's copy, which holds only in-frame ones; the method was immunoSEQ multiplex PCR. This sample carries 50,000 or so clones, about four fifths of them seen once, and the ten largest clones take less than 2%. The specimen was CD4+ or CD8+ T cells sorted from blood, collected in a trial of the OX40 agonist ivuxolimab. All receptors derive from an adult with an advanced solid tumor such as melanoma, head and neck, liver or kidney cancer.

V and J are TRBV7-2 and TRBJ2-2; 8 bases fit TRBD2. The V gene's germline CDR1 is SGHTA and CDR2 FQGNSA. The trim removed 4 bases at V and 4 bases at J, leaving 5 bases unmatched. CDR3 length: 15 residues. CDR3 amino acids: CASSSGGLATGELFF. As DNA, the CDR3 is TGTGCCAGCAGCTCGGGGGGGCTGGCCACCGGGGAGCTGTTTTTT. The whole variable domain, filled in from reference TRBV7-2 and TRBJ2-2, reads GAGVSQSPSNKVTEKGKDVELRCDPISGHTALYWYRQSLGQGLEFLIYFQGNSAPDKSGLPSDRFSAERTGGSVSTLTIQRTQQEDSAVYLCASSSGGLATGELFFGEGSRLTVL.

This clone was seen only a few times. In DNA form, the CDR3 reads TGTGCCTGGAGGACTGGTGGCTATGGCTACACCTTC. This gives the protein CAWRTGGYGYTF. V usage is TRBV30 and J usage is TRBJ1-2; D is uncertain. CDR1 GTSNPN and CDR2 SVGIG come from the germline V gene (reference sequence). Deletions cut 3 bases from V and 4 bases from J, with 9 bases between. This CDR3 comprises 12 residues.

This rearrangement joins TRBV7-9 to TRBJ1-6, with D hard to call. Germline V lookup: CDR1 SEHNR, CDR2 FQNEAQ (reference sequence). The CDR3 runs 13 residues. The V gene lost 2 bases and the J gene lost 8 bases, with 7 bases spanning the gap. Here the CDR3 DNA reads TGTGCCAGCAGCTTAAGGTGGGATTCACCCCTCCACTTT. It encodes CASSLRWDSPLHF.

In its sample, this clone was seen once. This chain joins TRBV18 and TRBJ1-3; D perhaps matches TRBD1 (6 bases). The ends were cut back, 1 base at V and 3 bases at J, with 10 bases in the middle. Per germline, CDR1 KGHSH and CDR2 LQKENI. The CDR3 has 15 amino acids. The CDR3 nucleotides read TGTGCCAGCTCACCACGGCCAGGGGATGGAAACACCATATATTTT. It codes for CASSPRPGDGNTIYF.

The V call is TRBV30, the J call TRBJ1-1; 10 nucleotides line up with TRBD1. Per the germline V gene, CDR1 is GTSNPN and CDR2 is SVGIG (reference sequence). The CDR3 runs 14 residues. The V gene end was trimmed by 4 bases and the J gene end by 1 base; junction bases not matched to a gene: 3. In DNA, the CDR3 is TGTGCCTGGACCCGACAGGGGGCGAACACTGAAGCTTTCTTT. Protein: CAWTRQGANTEAFF.